What follows describes a single T cell receptor beta chain. Its target antigen remains unknown. Read coverage stops 3 residues before the CDR3 terminus; the germline J gene supplies the remainder. Every participant had a single incident cervical HPV16 infection, and women with prevalent HPV16 infections were excluded. Cervical HPV DNA was detected with MY09/MY11 PCR, and genotyping was done with dot-blot hybridization. Around 15 mL of heparinized blood were centrifuged, and the buffy coat was split into aliquots, frozen at -30 degrees C, and then kept at -80 degrees C. QIAGEN kits were used to extract genomic DNA from the buffy coat specimens. The data are from a study of T cells in women clearing cervical HPV infection (dated by TCRdb to about 2018). Describing the broader study: The cases were some 26 women with histologically confirmed HPV16-related CIN3 or worse, and 2 of those women had invasive cancers. The approximately 25 controls were women who cleared a single incident HPV16 infection within 12 months without developing precancer or cancer. Blood from cases was drawn at the visit where the lesion was first identified, while blood from controls was drawn once the infection was no longer detected. Among cases, blood sampling came a median of approximately 150 days after lesion detection, with an interquartile range of about 80 to 230 days. Because only a few women had HLA typing data, the possibility that HLA type acted as a confounder could not be ruled out. The exploratory proof-of-principle case-control study was nested within the Guanacaste HPV Natural History Study in Costa Rica and compared TCR repertoires across cervical HPV16 outcomes. Cases and controls were matched on age within five years and on year of sample collection. Cases had a median age of about 34 years and controls had a median age of approximately 38, with no significant differences in baseline characteristics. The parent cohort enrolled about 10,000 women aged 18 or older in Guanacaste, Costa Rica, in about 1992 to 1994 and followed the women for approximately seven years. Quality controls consisted of five blinded duplicates per group, for a total of roughly 60 samples made up of roughly 50 participants and some 10 replicates. Broad study findings and their caveats: Cases were distinguished from controls with an estimated AUC of about 0.78 by random forest classifiers combining richness and V gene abundances. Across sequencing depths, CIN3+ cases showed significantly higher TCR repertoire richness than controls, but evenness did not differ between the groups. Cases had lower TRBV6-7 relative abundance than controls (about 0.1% versus 0.15%; Bonferroni P = 0.0008). Because T-cell numbers per sample were unknown, differences in richness could reflect varying T-cell content rather than repertoire biology. The cross-sectional design could not show whether associations preceded infection or resulted from it; effector/memory subsets and HPV-specific T cells were not isolated.

TCR beta CDR3 regions were amplified by multiplex PCR using the immunoSEQ assay from an average of around 1,200 ng genomic DNA per sample. Primer bias was corrected in the assay by using a complete synthetic TCR repertoire to establish an amplification baseline. The amplicons were sequenced on the Illumina platform. The study's own analysis went as follows. Sequence errors were corrected by clustering with frequency ratios and a modified nearest-neighbor algorithm, and the sequences were then analyzed in the immunoSEQ Analyzer using IMGT gene definitions. At each rarefaction depth, TCR richness and evenness were averaged across 20 rarefaction repeats, and any sample with fewer sequences than the depth was left out. Wilcoxon rank sum tests with FDR correction were used to compare relative abundances of V, D and J genes between the groups. Blinded duplicates gave an intraclass correlation of more than 90% for TCR richness and an average of roughly 82% across around 70 gene segments. In TCRdb, the immuneACCESS table is reduced to in-frame sequences with V and J assigned. These tables do not hold every clone; where another copy was compared, an unresolved V gene accounts for under half, and the others remain unexplained. V and J calls and clone size come straight from that table; D and trimming were deduced from the DNA. The sample has approximately 41,000 clones on record. Together, the top ten hold 7.6% of the sample.

The CDR3 spans 16 residues, from the cysteine through the phenylalanine. Sequencing covers 39 bases of the CDR3, shown here with the frame starting at base 1. The germline V gene encodes CDR1 LNHDA and CDR2 SQIVND (reference sequence). Trimming removed 4 bases from V and 0 bases from J; the gene matches leave 8 bases unexplained. The specimen was blood buffy coat. The chain links TRBV19 with TRBJ1-2; 7 junctional bases match TRBD1. This clonotype originated in a woman between 18 and 75 years old with a cervical HPV16 infection that either progressed to CIN3+ or cleared (not recorded which). The sequenced part of the CDR3 DNA is TGTGCCAGTAGTAAGACACAGGGGAAGGCTAACTATGGC. It specifies CASSKTQGKANYG. The entire CDR3 protein reads CASSKTQGKANYGYTF.